This TCR beta chain was found in a study of T cells in Graves' hyperthyroidism and ophthalmopathy. This clonotype occurred many times. V was clipped by 0 bases and J by 5 bases, with 19 bases between them. The CDR3 has 17 amino acids. Germline lookup yields CDR1 SGHAT and CDR2 FQNNGV. Regions amplified from RNA transcripts were the TCR beta CDR3 regions. The TCR CDR3 was amplified in a first-round RT-PCR using the HTBI primer set. TCRdb reprocessed the multiplex PCR reads via MiXCR and lists one record per CDR3 protein. The data show around 500,000 distinct CDR3 sequences, 12% to 15% seen once. The TCR was taken from a woman in her thirties or forties with Graves' hyperthyroidism. Material: blood. V usage is TRBV11-2 and J usage is TRBJ2-5; the D call may be TRBD1 or TRBD2 (5 bases each). As DNA, the CDR3 is TGTGCCAGCAGCTTAGATACTAACAGGCTAATAGCGGAGACCCAGTACTTC. As protein: CASSLDTNRLIAETQYF.